The present T cell receptor beta chain was sequenced within a study of cytomegalovirus exposure and HLA in healthy donors. Study background: Earlier, 180 million or so T cells were analyzed, and some 120 million unique TCR beta sequences were found among them.

Regarding the study as a whole: Previous analysis showed most TCR beta V segments were productive about 87% or about 30% of the time.

On this clone itself: Its specificity is not known.

The PCR contained 60 Vbeta and 13 Jbeta primers. Using immunoSEQ multiplex PCR, the repertoire was profiled, and TCRdb retains in-frame clones only, with some absent. The profile shows about 130,000 clones, 85% to 90% of them singletons. The length of the CDR3 is 17 residues. The V gene end was trimmed by 4 bases and the J gene end by 1 base; junction bases not matched to a gene: 10. The germline CDR1 and CDR2 sequences are SEHNR and FQNEAQ (reference sequence). The chain is built from TRBV7-9 and TRBJ1-1; 9 bases are a match to TRBD1. The specimen sequenced was PBMCs. The receptor was isolated from a woman aged 25 to 39 in good health and CMV-seropositive. CDR3 sequence (DNA): TGTGCCAGCAGCTCCGCATCATGGACAGGGGAGAACACTGAAGCTTTCTTT. Protein product: CASSSASWTGENTEAFF.